This entry lists 9 T cell receptor beta chains sequenced from one sample in a study of blood T cell repertoires in COVID-19. The data were produced by immunoSEQ multiplex PCR, yet TCRdb's version contains in-frame clones alone and is incomplete. In the table there are about 170,000 clones, approximately 77% of which are singletons. Sequencing was performed on peripheral blood. The receptors stem from a woman older than 75 with active or convalescent COVID-19.

Points on this clone: This sample also contains other DNA sequences that code for the same CDR3. V gene TRBV7-8 combines with J gene TRBJ2-7; D is perhaps TRBD1 (6 bases). Looked up from germline, CDR1 is SGHVS and CDR2 is FQNEAQ. The CDR3 has 13 amino acids. Trimming left V 7 bases short and J 0 bases short, with 10 bases between. In DNA form, the CDR3 reads TGTGCCAGCACCCTGGACAGCTCCTACGAGCAGTACTTC. Residues: CASTLDSSYEQYF. Looking up the rest from reference TRBV7-8 and TRBJ2-7 gives the full variable domain: GAGVSQSPRYKVAKRGQDVALRCDPISGHVSLFWYQQALGQGPEFLTYFQNEAQLDKSGLPSDRFFAERPEGSVSTLKIQRTQQEDSAVYLCASTLDSSYEQYFGPGTRLTVT.

V gene TRBV30 combines with J gene TRBJ2-3, with D maybe TRBD1 (5 bases). Germline CDR1 is GTSNPN and CDR2 is SVGIG (reference sequence). The ends were cut back, 3 bases at V and 0 bases at J, with 10 bases in the middle. The CDR3 is 14 residues long. The CDR3 DNA reads TGTGCCTGGAGAGGGGTGGCTAGCACAGATACGCAGTATTTT. This translates into CAWRGVASTDTQYF. The complete variable domain, with remaining parts taken from reference TRBV30 and TRBJ2-3, reads SQTIHQWPATLVQPVGSPLSLECTVEGTSNPNLYWYRQAAGRGLQLLFYSVGIGQISSEVPQNLSASRPQDRQFILSSKKLLLSDSGFYLCAWRGVASTDTQYFGPGTRLTVL.

The rearrangement uses TRBV5-1 and TRBJ2-7; 7 bases line up with TRBD2. After removal of 4 bases from V and 3 bases from J, the junction contained 13 bases not matched to a gene. Germline V lookup: CDR1 SGHRS, CDR2 YFSETQ. The CDR3 runs to 16 residues. The CDR3 sequence: CASSRGVSTALYEQYF. The CDR3 DNA follows: TGCGCCAGCAGCCGGGGGGTTTCGACCGCGCTCTACGAGCAGTACTTC.

This chain connects TRBV6-5 to TRBJ1-3; D is unresolved. The length of the CDR3 is 15 residues. Between the trimmed V and J ends, which lost 0 bases and 0 bases, there was a span of 6 bases. CDR1 and CDR2 (germline): MNHEY, SVGAGI. The CDR3 loop reads CASSYSRYSGNTIYF. The CDR3 DNA sequence: TGTGCCAGCAGTTACTCTCGGTACTCTGGAAACACCATATATTTT.

The chain is built from TRBV18 and TRBJ2-3, with D perhaps matching TRBD1 (5 bases). Trimming removed 8 bases from V and 3 bases from J, with 12 bases in between. Germline lookup yields CDR1 KGHSH and CDR2 LQKENI. The CDR3 is 13 amino acids. As DNA, the CDR3 is TGTGCCAGCCCCCCCAGGGCAACAGATACGCAGTATTTT. Encoded protein: CASPPRATDTQYF.

The chain joins TRBV28 to TRBJ1-5; 7 bases agree with TRBD1. The trim removed 6 bases at V and 3 bases at J, leaving 5 bases unmatched. Germline assignment: CDR1 MDHEN and CDR2 SYDVKM. The CDR3 runs 14 residues. The chain's CDR3 is CASREDRVNQPQHF. For the CDR3, the DNA is TGTGCCAGCAGAGAAGACAGGGTCAATCAGCCCCAGCATTTT. Full variable domain (outside the CDR3, taken from reference TRBV28 and TRBJ1-5): DVKVTQSSRYLVKRTGEKVFLECVQDMDHENMFWYRQDPGLGLRLIYFSYDVKMKEKGDIPEGYSVSREKKERFSLILESASTNQTSMYLCASREDRVNQPQHFGDGTRLSIL.

The rearrangement links TRBV6-5 to TRBJ1-2, with a weak D call TRBD1 (5 bases). This CDR3 spans 13 amino acids. Germline V lookup: CDR1 MNHEY, CDR2 SVGAGI. V was clipped by 0 bases and J by 8 bases, with 10 bases between them. CDR3 nucleotide sequence: TGTGCCAGCAGTTACTCGCGGGGGTCGGGCTACACCTTC. This codes for CASSYSRGSGYTF.

This chain uses TRBV21-1 with TRBJ2-1; the table's D call TRBD2 went unverified against the DNA. TRBV21-1 constitutes a pseudogene. CDR3 length equals 16 residues. The CDR3 loop reads CASSAPGTEPYNEQFF. The CDR3 nucleotides read TGTGCCAGCAGCGCCCCCGGGACTGAACCCTACAATGAGCAGTTCTTC.

The V gene is TRBV5-4, the J gene TRBJ2-2; 15 positions match TRBD2. CDR1 SGHNT and CDR2 YYREEE come from the germline V gene (reference sequence). This CDR3 has 18 residues. The ends lost 3 bases at V and 9 bases at J; junction bases unmatched: 12. The CDR3 region is CASSYGLAGGAGTRELFF. For the CDR3, the DNA is TGTGCCAGCAGCTACGGACTAGCGGGAGGGGCGGGTACGAGGGAGCTGTTTTTT. Complete variable domain (other parts from reference TRBV5-4 and TRBJ2-2): ETGVTQSPTHLIKTRGQQVTLRCSSQSGHNTVSWYQQALGQGPQFIFQYYREEENGRGNFPPRFSGLQFPNYSSELNVNALELDDSALYLCASSYGLAGGAGTRELFFGEGSRLTVL.